What follows are 30 T cell receptor gamma chains derived from one specimen sequenced in a study of γδ T cells in repeated Plasmodium falciparum infection. Flow sorting of PBMC yielded separate Vgamma9/Vdelta2+ and Vdelta2-negative gammadelta T cell populations for bulk repertoire analysis. TCRdb re-called the multiplex PCR reads via CATT. The sample consists of more than 20,000 gamma-chain clones, under 3% of them appearing once. Sample: gamma-delta T cells from blood. Every receptor here comes from a pool of human donors (malaria-infected and uninfected, not separated).

This clone was observed at least ten times. This DNA's translation and the protein TCRdb lists, from a much larger clone, do not match at residue 15, likely due to a read error; the protein shown is translated from the DNA. The J gene is TRGJP, the V gene TRGV9. The CDR3 loop spans 16 amino acids. The germline gives CDR1 GITISATS, CDR2 ISYDGTV (reference sequence). The CDR3 reads CALWEYQELGKKIKLF. The DNA of the CDR3 is TGTGCCTTGTGGGAGTATCAAGAGTTGGGCAAAAAAATCAAGTTATTT.

This clone was observed at least ten times. A far larger clone differs by one base, so this is likely a read error. Other nucleotide sequences from this sample produce the same CDR3. This sequence joins TRGV3 and TRGJ1 or TRGJ2. This CDR3 contains 12 residues. Per germline, CDR1 VTNTFY and CDR2 YDVSTARD (reference sequence). DNA of the CDR3: TGTGCCACCTGGGACAGCAGTTATAAGAAGCTCTTT. Amino acid sequence: CATWDSSYKKLF.

This clone was observed at least ten times. The chain uses TRGV3 and TRGJP. The germline gives CDR1 VTNTFY, CDR2 YDVSTARD (reference sequence). The CDR3 spans 18 residues. With V trimmed by 0 bases and J by 6 bases, 8 bases remained unmatched. In DNA, the CDR3 is TGTGCCACCTGGGACAGGCTGTTGGGAGAGTTGGGCAAAAAAATCAAGGTATTT. This encodes CATWDRLLGELGKKIKVF.

This clone has ten or more counts. A far larger clone differs by one base, so this is likely a read error. Because the CDR3's place on the DNA is in doubt, the DNA is left out and the CDR3 is given as listed by TCRdb. J gene calling gave no result, while the V gene is TRGV2. Germline V gives CDR1 EGSNGY, CDR2 YDSYNSKV. The CDR3 is 30 residues long, counting both termini. CDR3: CATWDGAIRNSLAVEQHLLSQVSIGGIQHF.

This clone was counted at least ten times. The V and J genes are TRGV2 and TRGJ1 or TRGJ2. With 2 bases clipped from V and 3 bases from J, the junction kept 7 bases outside the gene matches. The CDR3 spans 14 residues. Germline V gene data show CDR1 as EGSNGY and CDR2 as YDSYNSKV. For the CDR3, the DNA is TGTGCCACCTGGGACGACGCGACTTATTATAAGAAACTCTTT. This encodes CATWDDATYYKKLF.

Notes on this clone: The mismatch at residue 11 between this DNA's translation and the TCRdb protein of a much larger clone likely reflects a read error; the protein shown is translated from the DNA. The chain combines TRGV9 with TRGJP. The J gene comes from matching the DNA to germline here; TCRdb lacks it. The length of the CDR3 is 17 residues. CDR1 is GITISATS, CDR2 ISYDGTV, per germline (reference sequence). The CDR3 DNA is TGTGCCTTGTGGGAGGTGCCGTTGGAGTTGAGCAAAAAAATCAAGGTATTT. It specifies CALWEVPLELSKKIKVF.

A note on this clone: TCRdb's listed protein matches a much larger clone and diverges from this DNA's translation at residue 10, likely through a read error; the protein shown comes from the DNA. The rearrangement links TRGV4 to TRGJ1 or TRGJ2. Germline matching of the DNA provided the J gene here, since TCRdb leaves it blank. The CDR3 has 13 amino acids. Germline V gene lookup returns CDR1 EGSTGY and CDR2 YDSYTSSV. V shed 2 bases, J shed 12 bases, and the junction held 13 bases outside the gene matches. CDR3 residues: CATWDARGHMKLF. CDR3 sequence (DNA): TGTGCCACCTGGGATGCCCGGGGGCATATGAAACTCTTT.

As concerns this clone: This DNA's translation differs at residue 7 from TCRdb's protein, which comes from a much larger clone; a read error is likely, and the protein shown is translated from the DNA. The chain joins TRGV8 to TRGJP1. Here the J gene came from matching the DNA to germline, since TCRdb omits it. This CDR3 region has 14 residues. Germline lookup yields CDR1 VENAVY and CDR2 YDSYNSRV. V was clipped by 4 bases and J by 3 bases; unmatched bases: 5. The DNA for the CDR3 is TGTGCCACCTGGGACCTAGCCACTGGTTGGTTCAAGATATTT. Translated: CATWDLATGWFKIF.

The table lists this clone with many counts. This DNA translates differently at residue 3 from the TCRdb protein, which is that of a much larger clone; a read error is likely, and the protein shown is the DNA's own translation. V usage is TRGV9 and J usage is TRGJ1 or TRGJ2. Because TCRdb records no J gene, it was assigned here through a match of the DNA to germline. The CDR3 sequence is 14 residues long. Germline V lookup: CDR1 GITISATS, CDR2 ISYDGTV (reference sequence). The CDR3 loop is CASWELPFYYKKLF. DNA of the CDR3: TGTGCCTCGTGGGAGCTACCATTTTATTATAAGAAACTCTTT.

On this clone: The DNA is left out, because the CDR3 cannot be placed on it with certainty; the CDR3 is given as TCRdb lists it. The J gene corresponds to TRGJ1 or TRGJ2; a V gene call is absent. The CDR3 has 32 residues if both end residues are counted. CDR3 residues: CTTSTSTLTIHNVEKQDIATHYCALKYYKKLF.

This clone appeared many times. A read error is likely here: a far larger clone is one base away. The CDR3 DNA reads TGTGCCTTGTGGGGGGTGCATCATTATAAGAAACTCTTT. It translates to CALWGVHHYKKLF. The chain carries TRGV9 and TRGJ1 or TRGJ2. The CDR3 sequence is 13 residues long. Germline-derived CDR1 and CDR2 are GITISATS and ISYDGTV (reference sequence).

This clone was counted many times. One base separates it from a far larger clone, so it is likely a read error. This CDR3 is also generated by other DNA sequences in the sample. This rearrangement joins TRGV4 to TRGJ1 or TRGJ2. The J segment lost 6 bases and the V segment lost 4 bases, leaving 12 bases of the junction unmatched. The CDR3 consists of 14 residues. Germline V CDR1 and CDR2: EGSTGY, YDSYTSSV. This chain's CDR3 is CATWDGPRRYKKLF. DNA of the CDR3: TGTGCCACCTGGGACGGGCCTCGTCGTTATAAGAAACTCTTT.

The V gene is TRGV5, the J gene TRGJ1 or TRGJ2. Assignment of the J gene here rests on matching the DNA to germline, because TCRdb gives none. Germline V gives CDR1 VINAFY, CDR2 YDVSNSKD. J gave up 7 bases and V 0 bases, and 12 bases lay outside the gene matches. This CDR3 contains 15 residues. The CDR3 DNA reads as TGTGCCACCTGGGACAGGCCGAGGGGCCCATATAAGAAACTCTTT. Translated: CATWDRPRGPYKKLF.

This clone was counted many times. This likely traces to a read error, being one base from a far larger clone. Different DNA sequences within this sample yield the same CDR3. The chain employs TRGV4 and TRGJ1 or TRGJ2. V lost 0 bases to trimming and J lost 7 bases; unmatched junction nucleotides: 12. Germline V gene sequence: CDR1 EGSTGY, CDR2 YDSYTSSV. This CDR3 spans 15 amino acids. The CDR3 loop reads CATWDGRLISYKKLF. The CDR3 DNA follows: TGTGCCACCTGGGATGGGCGGCTTATTTCCTATAAGAAACTCTTT.

This clone was detected only a few times. The gene calls are TRGV9 and TRGJP. TCRdb supplies no J gene; here it was assigned by aligning the nucleotide sequence to germline. Per germline, CDR1 GITISATS and CDR2 ISYDGTV (reference sequence). J lost 9 bases, V lost 4 bases, and 12 bases had no gene match. This CDR3 has 17 residues. The CDR3 DNA follows: TGTGCCTTGTGGGAAAGGGGGGATATGTTGGGCAAAAAAATCAAGGTATTT. This translates into CALWERGDMLGKKIKVF.

This clone showed up many times. For this DNA, TCRdb reports the protein of a much larger clone, which diverges at residue 9, most likely from a read error; the protein presented here is translated directly from the DNA. The chain carries TRGV9 and TRGJ1 or TRGJ2. The J gene, missing from TCRdb, was assigned here through DNA to germline matching. The trim removed 0 bases at V and 8 bases at J, leaving 7 bases unmatched. Germline values: CDR1 GITISATS, CDR2 ISYDGTV (reference sequence). This CDR3 comprises 13 residues. The chain's CDR3 is CALWEVPSDKKLF. The CDR3 nucleotides are TGTGCCTTGTGGGAGGTGCCGAGTGATAAGAAACTCTTT.

This clone was seen repeatedly, ten times or more. A far larger clone is a single base away, which makes a read error likely. Other DNA sequences of this sample code for an identical CDR3. The chain links TRGV9 to TRGJP. The J gene, left out of TCRdb, was set here by checking the DNA against germline. The CDR3 consists of 19 residues. Germline V gene lookup returns CDR1 GITISATS and CDR2 ISYDGTV (reference sequence). This CDR3 is CALWEVHLVRELGKKIKVF. The CDR3 bases are TGTGCCTTGTGGGAGGTGCATTTGGTGAGGGAGTTGGGCAAAAAGATCAAGGTATTT.

This clone was seen repeatedly, ten times or more. TCRdb shows a much larger clone's protein in place of this DNA's translation, and the two differ at residue 3, likely through a read error; the protein shown is translated from the DNA. V is TRGV8 and J is TRGJ1 or TRGJ2. The J gene was missing in TCRdb and was found by matching the end of the DNA to germline. The CDR3 contains 13 residues. Germline V CDR1 and CDR2: VENAVY, YDSYNSRV. The CDR3 here is CAIWDNHYYKKLF. Here the CDR3 DNA reads TGTGCCATCTGGGATAACCATTATTATAAGAAACTCTTT.

This clone turned up a few times. The protein TCRdb lists belongs to a much larger clone and differs from this DNA's translation at residue 9, which points to a read error; the protein shown is made from the DNA. The V and J genes are TRGV9 and TRGJP2. Assignment of the J gene here rests on matching the DNA to germline, because TCRdb gives none. Unmatched junction bases numbered 8, after V lost 0 bases and J lost 10 bases. This CDR3 spans 14 amino acids. Per the germline V gene, CDR1 is GITISATS and CDR2 is ISYDGTV (reference sequence). DNA for the CDR3: TGTGCCTTGTGGGAGGTGCACGGTGGTTGGATCAAGACGTTT. Translated: CALWEVHGGWIKTF.

This clone was found a few times. The protein TCRdb gives is from a much larger clone and does not agree with this DNA's translation at residue 12, likely a read error; the protein shown here comes from the DNA. The rearrangement uses TRGV4 and TRGJ1 or TRGJ2. TCRdb records no J gene; here it was assigned by comparing the DNA to germline. Germline V gene lookup returns CDR1 EGSTGY and CDR2 YDSYTSSV. CDR3 length equals 15 residues. CDR3 amino acids: CATWDYAAGDYRKLF. The CDR3 nucleotides read TGTGCCACCTGGGATTACGCCGCCGGGGATTATAGGAAACTCTTT.

Worth noting for this clone: The protein in TCRdb stems from a much larger clone and differs at residue 6 from this DNA's translation, likely a read error; here the protein is translated from the DNA. The chain combines TRGV9 with TRGJ1 or TRGJ2. The J gene, missing from TCRdb, was assigned here through DNA to germline matching. Germline-derived CDR1 and CDR2 are GITISATS and ISYDGTV (reference sequence). With 2 bases clipped from V and 4 bases from J, the junction kept 8 bases outside the gene matches. The CDR3 runs 14 residues. The CDR3 DNA reads as TGTGCCTTGTGGGAGGCGCTCTGGTATTATAAGAAACTCTTT. Residues: CALWEALWYYKKLF.

Regarding this clone: It is likely a read error: a sequence one base away is far more abundant. This sample also contains other DNA sequences that code for the same CDR3. There is no J gene call, but TRGV4 is given as the V gene. The CDR3 loop spans 14 amino acids. The germline V gene encodes CDR1 EGSTGY and CDR2 YDSYTSSV. CDR3 DNA sequence: TGTGCCACCTGGGACCTGACGGGTTATTATAAGAAACTCTTC. Its translation is CATWDLTGYYKKLF.

This clone was recorded a few times. The protein TCRdb gives is from a much larger clone and does not agree with this DNA's translation at residue 6, likely a read error; the protein shown here comes from the DNA. V usage is TRGV9 and J usage is TRGJP. Here the J gene was assigned by germline matching of the DNA, as TCRdb has none. CDR1 and CDR2 from the germline V gene are GITISATS and ISYDGTV (reference sequence). The CDR3 is made up of 13 amino acids. Here the CDR3 DNA reads TGTGCCTCAGGGGAGTCGGGCAAAAAAATCAAGGTATTT. Translating gives CASGESGKKIKVF.

This clone came up many times. The protein recorded in TCRdb matches a much larger clone and deviates from this DNA's translation at residue 17, suggesting a read error; the protein here is obtained by translating the DNA. This CDR3 reads CATSQMALKYTTGWFKVF. As DNA, the CDR3 is TGTGCCACCTCCCAGATGGCTCTTAAATATACCACTGGTTGGTTCAAGGTATTT. This chain connects TRGV2 to TRGJP. Assignment of the J gene here rests on matching the DNA to germline, because TCRdb gives none. V gave up 8 bases and J gave up 23 bases; unmatched junction bases: 33. Germline-derived CDR1 and CDR2 are EGSNGY and YDSYNSKV. This CDR3 is built from 18 residues.

This clone was seen a handful of times. A far larger clone is one nucleotide away, so this likely arose from a read error. In the same sample, other DNA sequences code for this CDR3. The chain carries TRGV9 and TRGJ1 or TRGJ2. The J gene, missing from TCRdb, was assigned here through DNA to germline matching. The germline V gene encodes CDR1 GITISATS and CDR2 ISYDGTV (reference sequence). The CDR3 consists of 13 residues. Unmatched junction bases numbered 11, after V lost 2 bases and J lost 10 bases. CDR3 sequence: CALWEAPIMKKLF. The CDR3 DNA is TGTGCCTTGTGGGAGGCCCCTATTATGAAGAAACTCTTT.

Ten or more counts support this clone. The TCRdb protein comes from a much larger clone and disagrees with this DNA's translation at residue 13, likely due to a read error; the protein given here is derived from the DNA. The genes are TRGV9 and TRGJ1 or TRGJ2. TCRdb is silent on the J gene; assignment here came from matching the DNA to germline. Germline CDR1 GITISATS, CDR2 ISYDGTV (reference sequence). CDR3 size: 17 residues. DNA for the CDR3: TGTGCCTTGTGGGACCAGCCGAACTACACAAATTATTGTAAGAAACTCTTT. Protein: CALWDQPNYTNYCKKLF.

As for this clone: A far bigger clonotype differs at one base, so this is likely a read error. This specimen includes other DNA sequences encoding the same CDR3. V and J are TRGV9 and TRGJ1 or TRGJ2. Here the J gene was assigned by germline matching of the DNA, as TCRdb has none. After removal of 0 bases from V and 4 bases from J, the junction contained 6 bases not matched to a gene. Looked up from germline, CDR1 is GITISATS and CDR2 is ISYDGTV (reference sequence). The CDR3 loop spans 14 amino acids. The CDR3 nucleotides read TGTGCCTTGTGGGAGGTGCGTTTCTATTATAAGAAACTCTTT. Residues: CALWEVRFYYKKLF.

To note about this clone: This DNA translates differently at residue 6 from the TCRdb protein, which is that of a much larger clone; a read error is likely, and the protein shown is the DNA's own translation. V and J are TRGV9 and TRGJP. The J gene, missing from TCRdb, was assigned here through DNA to germline matching. Unmatched junction bases numbered 8, after V lost 4 bases and J lost 5 bases. The germline V gene has CDR1 GITISATS and CDR2 ISYDGTV (reference sequence). The CDR3 has 17 amino acids. CDR3 nucleotide sequence: TGTGCCTTGTGGGAATACTTGAAAGAGTTGGGCAAAAAAATCAAGGTATTT. Translation: CALWEYLKELGKKIKVF.

This clone turned up a few times. A far larger clone is just one base off, so this is likely a read error. Other DNA variants within this sample encode the same CDR3. This chain links TRGV9 with TRGJP. TCRdb carries no J gene annotation; the J gene was assigned here by matching the DNA with germline. Germline V gene data show CDR1 as GITISATS and CDR2 as ISYDGTV (reference sequence). The CDR3 sequence is 17 residues long. The CDR3 bases are TGTGCCTTGTGGGAGGTGCACCCAGAGTTGGGCAAGAAAATCAAGGTATTT. The encoded protein is CALWEVHPELGKKIKVF.

There are many counts of this clone. The protein TCRdb gives is from a much larger clone and does not agree with this DNA's translation at residue 7, likely a read error; the protein shown here comes from the DNA. The rearrangement joins TRGV9 to TRGJ1 or TRGJ2. As TCRdb names no J gene, one was assigned here on the basis of a DNA match to germline. The V segment lost 4 bases and the J segment 5 bases; nucleotides outside the gene matches: 5. CDR3 length: 12 amino acids. CDR1 and CDR2 from the germline V gene are GITISATS and ISYDGTV (reference sequence). The CDR3 nucleotides read TGTGCCTTGTGGGATAGTCATTATAAGAAACTCTTT. As protein: CALWDSHYKKLF.